A selection of T cell receptor beta chains follows, all from one sample in a study of T cell repertoires in cytomegalovirus infection. In TCRdb, the reads were re-called with MiXCR into one record per CDR3 protein. The sample includes about 400,000 distinct CDR3 sequences, 15% to 20% of them seen just once. The sequencing input was PBMCs. The receptor set was obtained from a human donor in good health (CMV status not recorded). Some clones in this sample may be carry-over from other donors' samples. The CDR3 runs from the conserved cysteine through the conserved F or W. Fields, in order: V gene, clone size, D gene, J gene, CDR3 protein, CDR3 DNA. D genes are given only for firm matches. Clone size is given for some rows only: seen once, a few or many times, or a class if the clone is expanded.

v_call: TRBV5-5; clone_size: few; d_call: TRBD2; j_call: TRBJ2-1; cdr3_aa: CASSSGTSGTDEQFF; cdr3_nt: TGTGCCAGCAGCTCTGGGACTAGCGGGACCGATGAGCAGTTCTTC
v_call: TRBV29-1; clone_size: NA; d_call: NA; j_call: TRBJ1-2; cdr3_aa: CSVEDPADGYTF; cdr3_nt: TGCAGCGTTGAAGATCCCGCGGATGGCTACACCTTC
v_call: TRBV12-3/TRBV12-4; clone_size: NA; d_call: TRBD2; j_call: TRBJ2-1; cdr3_aa: CASSQLAGAYNEQFF; cdr3_nt: TGTGCCAGCAGTCAACTAGCGGGGGCCTACAATGAGCAGTTCTTC
v_call: TRBV7-8; clone_size: many; d_call: TRBD2; j_call: TRBJ2-1; cdr3_aa: CASSRGGRSYNEQFF; cdr3_nt: TGTGCCAGCAGCCGCGGGGGGAGGTCCTACAATGAGCAGTTCTTC
v_call: TRBV11-2; clone_size: many; d_call: NA; j_call: TRBJ2-7; cdr3_aa: CASSLRAGSHEQYF; cdr3_nt: TGTGCCAGCAGCTTACGGGCGGGATCACACGAGCAGTACTTC
v_call: TRBV7-2; clone_size: many; d_call: NA; j_call: TRBJ1-6; cdr3_aa: CASSSQGRNSPLHF; cdr3_nt: TGTGCCAGCAGCTCCCAGGGGCGGAATTCACCCCTCCACTTT
v_call: TRBV12-3/TRBV12-4; clone_size: many; d_call: NA; j_call: TRBJ1-2; cdr3_aa: CASSLSMVYGYTF; cdr3_nt: TGTGCCAGCAGTTTATCTATGGTCTATGGCTACACCTTC
v_call: TRBV3-1; clone_size: NA; d_call: NA; j_call: TRBJ2-3; cdr3_aa: CASSQRISLSSPDTQYF; cdr3_nt: TGTGCCAGCAGCCAACGGATCTCTCTTAGTAGCCCAGATACGCAGTATTTT
v_call: TRBV6-1; clone_size: few; d_call: NA; j_call: TRBJ1-6; cdr3_aa: CASSPGQSNSPLHF; cdr3_nt: TGTGCCAGCAGCCCAGGACAGAGTAATTCACCCCTCCACTTT
v_call: TRBV7-2; clone_size: many; d_call: TRBD1; j_call: TRBJ2-7; cdr3_aa: CASSLGQGAFYEQYF; cdr3_nt: TGTGCCAGCAGCTTAGGGCAGGGGGCTTTCTACGAGCAGTACTTC
v_call: TRBV12-3/TRBV12-4; clone_size: NA; d_call: NA; j_call: TRBJ1-1; cdr3_aa: CASSPSVFF; cdr3_nt: TGTGCCAGCAGCCCCTCGGTTTTCTTT
v_call: TRBV7-6; clone_size: NA; d_call: NA; j_call: TRBJ1-3; cdr3_aa: CASSLTTGSSGNTIYF; cdr3_nt: TGTGCCAGCAGCTTAACAACAGGAAGCTCTGGAAACACCATATATTTT
v_call: TRBV9; clone_size: many; d_call: NA; j_call: TRBJ2-3; cdr3_aa: CASSGGGYTDTQYF; cdr3_nt: TGTGCCAGCAGCGGGGGGGGCTACACAGATACGCAGTATTTT
v_call: TRBV6-1; clone_size: few; d_call: NA; j_call: TRBJ2-7; cdr3_aa: CASSDSYADYEQYF; cdr3_nt: TGTGCCAGCAGCGATAGCTACGCGGACTACGAGCAGTACTTC
v_call: TRBV7-8; clone_size: NA; d_call: TRBD1; j_call: TRBJ1-2; cdr3_aa: CASSSDRGLGYTF; cdr3_nt: TGTGCCAGCAGCTCGGACAGGGGATTAGGCTACACCTTC
v_call: TRBV19; clone_size: many; d_call: NA; j_call: TRBJ1-1; cdr3_aa: CASSIFGNTEAFF; cdr3_nt: TGTGCCAGTAGTATTTTTGGGAACACTGAAGCTTTCTTT
v_call: TRBV6-5; clone_size: NA; d_call: TRBD1; j_call: TRBJ2-7; cdr3_aa: CASSQDRGFSYEQYF; cdr3_nt: TGTGCCAGCAGTCAAGACAGGGGGTTCTCCTACGAGCAGTACTTC
v_call: TRBV5-6; clone_size: few; d_call: NA; j_call: TRBJ1-1; cdr3_aa: CASSFWSLMNTEAFF; cdr3_nt: TGTGCCAGCAGCTTTTGGTCACTAATGAACACTGAAGCTTTCTTT
v_call: TRBV6-5; clone_size: NA; d_call: TRBD1; j_call: TRBJ1-5; cdr3_aa: CASSQTGIDQPQHF; cdr3_nt: TGTGCCAGCAGTCAGACAGGGATAGACCAGCCCCAGCATTTT
v_call: TRBV7-6; clone_size: many; d_call: NA; j_call: TRBJ2-3; cdr3_aa: CASSLFTDTQYF; cdr3_nt: TGTGCCAGCAGCTTATTTACGGATACGCAGTATTTT
v_call: TRBV4-1; clone_size: NA; d_call: NA; j_call: TRBJ1-2; cdr3_aa: CASGRGYGGYTF; cdr3_nt: TGCGCCAGCGGCAGGGGATACGGTGGCTACACCTTC
v_call: TRBV5-6; clone_size: NA; d_call: NA; j_call: TRBJ2-6; cdr3_aa: CAGTTRSGANVLTF; cdr3_nt: TGTGCCGGAACGACAAGGTCTGGGGCCAACGTCCTGACTTTC
v_call: TRBV7-2; clone_size: many; d_call: TRBD2; j_call: TRBJ2-1; cdr3_aa: CASSSSGNSYNEQFF; cdr3_nt: TGTGCCAGCAGCTCTAGCGGGAACTCCTACAATGAGCAGTTCTTC
v_call: TRBV3-1; clone_size: NA; d_call: NA; j_call: TRBJ1-1; cdr3_aa: CASRGEGGTEAFF; cdr3_nt: TGTGCCAGCAGGGGGGAGGGTGGCACTGAAGCTTTCTTT
v_call: TRBV10-3; clone_size: NA; d_call: TRBD2; j_call: TRBJ2-5; cdr3_aa: CAISELAGGPQETQYF; cdr3_nt: TGTGCCATCAGTGAGCTAGCGGGGGGCCCCCAAGAGACCCAGTACTTC
v_call: TRBV10-3; clone_size: NA; d_call: TRBD2; j_call: TRBJ2-5; cdr3_aa: CAISALAGRETQYF; cdr3_nt: TGTGCCATATCAGCCCTAGCGGGTCGGGAGACCCAGTACTTC
v_call: TRBV20-1; clone_size: few; d_call: NA; j_call: TRBJ2-3; cdr3_aa: CSASPGSSGDTQYF; cdr3_nt: TGCAGTGCTAGCCCAGGATCCTCCGGAGATACGCAGTATTTT
v_call: TRBV28; clone_size: NA; d_call: NA; j_call: TRBJ1-1; cdr3_aa: CASSSDQYMNTEAFF; cdr3_nt: TGTGCCAGCAGTTCCGACCAGTACATGAACACTGAAGCTTTCTTT
v_call: TRBV7-9; clone_size: NA; d_call: NA; j_call: TRBJ1-1; cdr3_aa: CASLDGEAFF; cdr3_nt: TGTGCCAGCCTGGACGGTGAAGCTTTCTTT
v_call: TRBV18; clone_size: NA; d_call: TRBD1; j_call: TRBJ1-5; cdr3_aa: CASSLGTGAHQPQHF; cdr3_nt: TGTGCCAGCTCACTTGGAACAGGGGCCCATCAGCCCCAGCATTTT
v_call: TRBV4-2; clone_size: NA; d_call: NA; j_call: TRBJ1-5; cdr3_aa: CASRKDKASNQPQHF; cdr3_nt: TGTGCCAGCAGAAAGGACAAAGCGAGCAATCAGCCCCAGCATTTT
v_call: TRBV12-3/TRBV12-4; clone_size: many; d_call: TRBD2; j_call: TRBJ2-7; cdr3_aa: CASSVLSGSSEQYF; cdr3_nt: TGTGCCAGCAGTGTCCTTAGCGGGAGTTCCGAGCAGTACTTC
v_call: TRBV12-3/TRBV12-4; clone_size: many; d_call: NA; j_call: TRBJ1-3; cdr3_aa: CASSLELRSTIYF; cdr3_nt: TGTGCCAGCAGCCTGGAGTTAAGGAGCACCATATATTTT
v_call: TRBV15; clone_size: NA; d_call: NA; j_call: TRBJ2-7; cdr3_aa: CATSTPPIYEQYF; cdr3_nt: TGTGCCACCAGCACCCCCCCGATCTACGAGCAGTACTTC
v_call: TRBV5-4; clone_size: many; d_call: NA; j_call: TRBJ2-1; cdr3_aa: CASSPRLDSEQFF; cdr3_nt: TGTGCCAGCAGCCCCAGACTAGATAGTGAGCAGTTCTTC
v_call: TRBV7-2; clone_size: many; d_call: NA; j_call: TRBJ1-6; cdr3_aa: CASSLLGPGGSPLHF; cdr3_nt: TGTGCCAGCAGCTTACTTGGTCCCGGGGGTTCACCCCTCCACTTT
v_call: TRBV7-6; clone_size: many; d_call: TRBD1; j_call: TRBJ2-3; cdr3_aa: CASSSALGDRGLNTQYF; cdr3_nt: TGTGCCAGCAGCTCCGCTCTCGGGGACAGGGGGCTAAATACGCAGTATTTT
v_call: TRBV6-2/TRBV6-3; clone_size: few; d_call: NA; j_call: TRBJ2-1; cdr3_aa: CASSHRDARGGVNEQFF; cdr3_nt: TGTGCCAGCAGTCACCGGGACGCTCGCGGGGGCGTCAATGAGCAGTTCTTC
v_call: TRBV12-3/TRBV12-4; clone_size: few; d_call: NA; j_call: TRBJ1-5; cdr3_aa: CASSSQDGRVRRPQHF; cdr3_nt: TGTGCCAGCAGTTCCCAAGACGGCCGAGTCAGAAGGCCCCAGCATTTT
v_call: TRBV6-5; clone_size: NA; d_call: NA; j_call: TRBJ2-7; cdr3_aa: CASSYGEGRMSSYEQYF; cdr3_nt: TGTGCCAGCAGTTACGGGGAAGGGCGAATGAGCTCCTACGAGCAGTACTTC
v_call: TRBV19; clone_size: NA; d_call: NA; j_call: TRBJ2-3; cdr3_aa: CASTPGSTDTQYF; cdr3_nt: TGTGCCAGTACCCCCGGCAGCACAGATACGCAGTATTTT
v_call: TRBV12-3/TRBV12-4; clone_size: few; d_call: NA; j_call: TRBJ2-5; cdr3_aa: CASSLWGVETQYF; cdr3_nt: TGTGCCAGCAGTTTGTGGGGGGTAGAGACCCAGTACTTC
v_call: TRBV27; clone_size: few; d_call: NA; j_call: TRBJ2-1; cdr3_aa: CASSPRGTLYNEQFF; cdr3_nt: TGTGCCAGCAGTCCCCGAGGGACTCTCTACAATGAGCAGTTCTTC
v_call: TRBV28; clone_size: many; d_call: NA; j_call: TRBJ2-1; cdr3_aa: CASSTRNEQFF; cdr3_nt: TGTGCCAGCAGTACCCGTAATGAGCAGTTCTTC